The T cell receptor (beta chain) described here comes from a study of human T cells and chemical hapten exposure. As for the study in general: Diphenylcyclopropenone was administered weekly to the scalp of patients throughout the roughly 25-week study.

As to time point: pre-sensitization, week 0. Noted treatment: therapeutic diphenylcyclopropenone sensitization with weekly scalp DPC. Individual cDNA molecules (in the library) carried attached unique molecular identifiers. MiXCR was run by TCRdb on the RACE reads, yielding one entry per CDR3 protein. The sample records a few hundred thousand distinct CDR3 sequences, around 5% being singletons. Trimming pared 3 bases from V and 4 bases from J, leaving 8 bases between. This CDR3 spans 13 amino acids. Looked up from germline, CDR1 is LGHNA and CDR2 is YSLEER. The material was whole blood, obtained in connection with sensitization to the hapten diphenylcyclopropenone (DPC). The TCR sequence derives from a woman younger than 35 with alopecia areata. Some clones in this sample may be carry-over from other donors' samples. The V gene is TRBV4-3, the J gene TRBJ2-3; D may be TRBD2 (6 bases). The CDR3 protein is CASSQGLPDTQYF. CDR3 in DNA: TGCGCCAGCAGCCAGGGACTCCCAGATACGCAGTATTTT.